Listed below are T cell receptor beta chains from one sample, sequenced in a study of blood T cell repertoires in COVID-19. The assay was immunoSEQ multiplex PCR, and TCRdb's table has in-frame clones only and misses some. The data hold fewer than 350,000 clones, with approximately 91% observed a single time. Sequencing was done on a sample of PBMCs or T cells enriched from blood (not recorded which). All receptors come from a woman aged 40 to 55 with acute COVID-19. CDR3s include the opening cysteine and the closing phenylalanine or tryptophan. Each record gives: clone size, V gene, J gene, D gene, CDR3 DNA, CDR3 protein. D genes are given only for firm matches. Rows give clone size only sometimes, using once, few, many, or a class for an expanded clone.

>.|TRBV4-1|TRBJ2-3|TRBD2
TGCGCCAGCAGCCAAAATCGCGGGAGGGCGACAGATACGCAGTATTTT
CASSQNRGRATDTQYF
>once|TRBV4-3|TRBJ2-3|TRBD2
TGCGCCAGCAGCCCGAACGGGGGGAGTGGCACAGATACGCAGTATTTT
CASSPNGGSGTDTQYF
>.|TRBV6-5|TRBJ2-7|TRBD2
TGTGCCAGCAGGAGCGGGGGGACATCCTACGAGCAGTACTTC
CASRSGGTSYEQYF
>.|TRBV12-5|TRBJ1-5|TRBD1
TGTGCTAGTCGGACAGGGGGCAATCAGCCCCAGCATTTT
CASRTGGNQPQHF
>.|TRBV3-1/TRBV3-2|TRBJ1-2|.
TGTGCCAGCAGCCAAGAGAGGAATGGCTACACCTTC
CASSQERNGYTF
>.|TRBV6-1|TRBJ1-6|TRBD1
TGTGCCAGCAGTGAAATCGGCGGGCAGGGGGCCGCCACCCTCCACTTT
CASSEIGGQGAATLHF
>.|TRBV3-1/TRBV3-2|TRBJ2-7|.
TGTGCCAGCAGCCAAGATCAGGGTGAGCAGTACTTC
CASSQDQGEQYF
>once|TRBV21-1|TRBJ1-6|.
TGTGCCAGCAGGACCCAGAGTATTGATCAGGGGCTTTCACCCCTCCACTTT
CASRTQSIDQGLSPLHF
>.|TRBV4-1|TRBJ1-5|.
TGCGCCAGCAGCCTGTATTGGGCATACAATCAGCCCCAGCATTTT
CASSLYWAYNQPQHF
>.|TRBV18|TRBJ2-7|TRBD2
TGTGCCAGCTCACCACCGGGACTAGCGGGAGTACTGGACGAGCAGTACTTC
CASSPPGLAGVLDEQYF
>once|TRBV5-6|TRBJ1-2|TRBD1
TGTGCCAGCAGGGGACAGGGGTATAAAGGCTACACCTTC
CASRGQGYKGYTF
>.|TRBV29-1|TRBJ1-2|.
TGCAGCGTTTCGCTTACGGAGGCTAACTATGGCTACACCTTC
CSVSLTEANYGYTF
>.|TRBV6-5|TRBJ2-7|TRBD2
TGTGCCAGCAGTTATGCTAGCGGGAGTGTCTACGAGCAGTACTTC
CASSYASGSVYEQYF
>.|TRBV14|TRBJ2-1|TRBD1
TGTGCCAGCAGCCGACGGGACAGGACGACAAATGAGCAGTTCTTC
CASSRRDRTTNEQFF
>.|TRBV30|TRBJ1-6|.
TGTGCCTCCTCCAGGCAGGCCGGTAATTCACCCCTCCACTTT
CASSRQAGNSPLHF
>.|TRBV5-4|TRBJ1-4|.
TGTGCCAGCAGCTTGTGGGGGGGCGCGAATGAAAAACTGTTTTTT
CASSLWGGANEKLFF
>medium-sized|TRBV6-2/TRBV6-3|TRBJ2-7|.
TGTGCCAGCAGTTACGACAGGTACTACGAGCAGTACTTC
CASSYDRYYEQYF
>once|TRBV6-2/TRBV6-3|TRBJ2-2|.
TGTGCCAGCAGTTACTCGTGGGCCACCGGGGAGCTGTTTTTT
CASSYSWATGELFF
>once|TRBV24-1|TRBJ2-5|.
TGTGCCACCAGTGAGGGTAGCGGACAAGAGACCCAGTACTTC
CATSEGSGQETQYF
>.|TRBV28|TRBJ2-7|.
TGTGCCAGCAGTCTGGGGACATTCAGCAACGAGCAGTACTTC
CASSLGTFSNEQYF
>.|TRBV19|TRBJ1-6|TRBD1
TGTGCCAGTAGTGCCGGGACAGGGATCCCTTCACCCCTCCACTTT
CASSAGTGIPSPLHF
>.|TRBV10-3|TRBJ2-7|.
TGTGCCATCAGTGAGTCGGGGGGGCCCTACGAGCAGTACTTC
CAISESGGPYEQYF